The T cell receptor (beta chain) under discussion was sequenced for a study of T cell responses to AZD1222 COVID-19 vaccine. Clones were read by immunoSEQ multiplex PCR, and TCRdb kept only the in-frame ones, dropping some. The data hold some 160,000 clones, with about 91% observed a single time. The CDR3 runs 13 residues. V was clipped by 6 bases and J by 5 bases, with 13 bases between them. The chain carries TRBV12-3 or TRBV12-4 and TRBJ1-1; weak D call: TRBD1 (6 bases). The material sequenced was peripheral blood, taken on day 0 of AZD1222 vaccination. The sequence was collected from an adult in good health. The CDR3 sequence is CASSFVDRTEAFF. In DNA form, the CDR3 reads TGTGCCAGCAGCTTCGTCGACAGGACTGAAGCTTTCTTT.